Below are 25 T cell receptor beta chains sequenced from a single sample in a study of T cells after yellow fever vaccination. TCRdb fed the 5' RACE reads into MiXCR, producing one record per CDR3 protein. The table lists about 320,000 distinct CDR3 sequences, approximately 12% of them singletons, with 3% to 4% in the top ten. Here the sequenced sample was CD4+ T cells sorted from PBMCs, taken 45 days after the yellow fever booster vaccination. These receptors were taken from a man aged 18-30 years who received the YFV17D yellow fever vaccine.

This chain uses TRBV9 with TRBJ2-1; D might be TRBD2 (6 bases). The germline gives CDR1 SGDLS, CDR2 YYNGEE. V lost 3 bases, J lost 1 base, and 8 bases lay in between. The CDR3 is 14 amino acids. This chain's CDR3 is CASSGSGSYNEQFF. Here the CDR3 DNA reads TGTGCCAGCAGCGGTAGCGGATCCTACAATGAGCAGTTCTTC.

The chain carries TRBV28 and TRBJ2-3; D tentatively fits TRBD1 or TRBD2 (6 bases each). Trimming stripped 6 bases from V and 1 base from J, with 17 bases between. The CDR3 consists of 16 residues. Per germline, CDR1 MDHEN and CDR2 SYDVKM. The CDR3 protein is CASSLPPGAGTDTQYF. The CDR3 nucleotides are TGTGCCAGCAGCCTTCCGCCGGGGGCGGGCACAGATACGCAGTATTTT.

The chain has TRBV5-1 and TRBJ2-5, with 7 nucleotides matching TRBD2. Germline CDR1 is SGHRS and CDR2 is YFSETQ. V gave up 2 bases and J gave up 4 bases; unmatched junction bases: 5. The length of the CDR3 is 14 residues. The CDR3 DNA reads TGCGCCAGCAGCTTCGGGGAGGGGTTAGAGACCCAGTACTTC. It translates to CASSFGEGLETQYF. The full variable domain, in which reference TRBV5-1 and TRBJ2-5 provide the parts outside the CDR3, is KAGVTQTPRYLIKTRGQQVTLSCSPISGHRSVSWYQQTPGQGLQFLFEYFSETQRNKGNFPGRFSGRQFSNSRSEMNVSTLELGDSALYLCASSFGEGLETQYFGPGTRLLVL.

This clonotype was observed a handful of times. The chain joins TRBV12-3 or TRBV12-4 to TRBJ1-5; D not resolved. The CDR3 totals 14 residues. V was cut by 3 bases and J by 3 bases, with 9 bases left in between. In nucleotides, the CDR3 is TGTGCCAGCAGTTTTGGTGGCGTCAATCAGCCCCAGCATTTT. As protein: CASSFGGVNQPQHF.

The rearrangement uses TRBV7-3 and TRBJ2-6; D gene uncertain. The CDR3 is made up of 15 amino acids. V was shortened by 5 bases and J by 0 bases, with 8 bases between the two germline ends. Germline V gives CDR1 SGHTA, CDR2 FQGTGA. CDR3 sequence (DNA): TGTGCCAGCAGCCCGGTACTCTCTGGGGCCAACGTCCTGACTTTC. Protein sequence: CASSPVLSGANVLTF.

The gene calls are TRBV27 and TRBJ2-3; the D gene is possibly TRBD1 (5 bases). The CDR3 is made up of 16 amino acids. Germline lookup yields CDR1 MNHEY and CDR2 SMNVEV (reference sequence). V lost 7 bases and J 5 bases, leaving 22 bases between the germline ends. Written as DNA, the CDR3 is TGTGCCAGCAAATTGAACAGTCCGCAGGGTGGAGATACGCAGTATTTT. Its translation: CASKLNSPQGGDTQYF.

This clonotype was picked up many times. V gene TRBV6-6 combines with J gene TRBJ2-1, with TRBD2 as a possible D gene (7 bases). CDR1 MNHNY and CDR2 SVGAGI come from the germline V gene (reference sequence). The CDR3 is made up of 18 amino acids. V gave up 2 bases and J gave up 6 bases, with 23 bases separating them. As DNA, the CDR3 is TGTGCCAGCAGTTACCGGAACGCGCGGGGGCCCATGAGCAATGAGCAGTTCTTC. Translation gives CASSYRNARGPMSNEQFF.

The sample holds a few counts of this clonotype. The CDR3: CASSIGGQGFENIQYF. The CDR3 DNA reads TGTGCCAGTAGTATAGGGGGACAGGGCTTCGAAAACATTCAGTACTTC. The V call is TRBV19, the J call TRBJ2-4, with TRBD1 identical over 9 bases. The germline CDR1 and CDR2 sequences are LNHDA and SQIVND (reference sequence). Germline trimming cut 1 base from V and 5 bases from J; bases unmatched to any gene: 6. This CDR3 comprises 16 residues.

This clonotype was picked up a small number of times. The rearrangement uses TRBV7-2 and TRBJ2-5, with TRBD2 identical over 10 bases. The germline CDR1 and CDR2 sequences are SGHTA and FQGNSA. Trimming cost V 5 bases and J 5 bases; bases outside gene matches: 5. The CDR3 spans 14 residues. CDR3 bases: TGTGCCAGCAGCACCGGACTAGCGGCGGAGACCCAGTACTTC. Translating gives CASSTGLAAETQYF.

In its sample, this clonotype was seen a few times. The V call is TRBV5-4, the J call TRBJ2-7, with TRBD1 matching 7 bases. This CDR3 is built from 11 residues. Trimming at V came to 7 bases and at J to 5 bases, leaving 3 bases not matched to a gene. Germline CDR1 and CDR2: SGHNT and YYREEE (reference sequence). DNA of the CDR3: TGTGCCAGCGGTACAGGGGACGAGCAGTACTTC. Protein sequence: CASGTGDEQYF.

This clonotype came up a few times. The rearrangement links TRBV5-1 to TRBJ1-4; D ambiguous. The germline V gene has CDR1 SGHRS and CDR2 YFSETQ. V shed 4 bases and J shed 0 bases, with 10 bases lying between them. This CDR3 is built from 15 residues. CDR3 bases: TGCGCCAGCAGCCCCAGCTCTACAACTAATGAAAAACTGTTTTTT. This translates into CASSPSSTTNEKLFF.

A few counts support this clonotype. The chain has TRBV7-9 and TRBJ2-7; D call uncertain. Trimming removed 8 bases from V and 2 bases from J, with 16 bases in between. Germline CDR1 reads SEHNR; CDR2 reads FQNEAQ (reference sequence). The CDR3 spans 14 residues. The CDR3 bases are TGTGCCAGCGGGCGGCAAATCGGACCCTACGAGCAGTACTTC. Translating it yields CASGRQIGPYEQYF.

This chain joins TRBV6-1 and TRBJ2-3, with 14 positions matching TRBD2. In germline, CDR1 is MNHNS, CDR2 SASEGT. V trimming: 7 bases; J trimming: 2 bases; junction bases outside the gene matches: 11. CDR3 length: 18 residues. The CDR3 coding sequence is TGTGCCAGCATACCCGGGACTAGCGGGGGTCTCCTCACAGATACGCAGTATTTT. It translates to CASIPGTSGGLLTDTQYF.

This clonotype was seen repeatedly, ten times or more. The chain carries TRBV7-2 and TRBJ1-5, with 9 positions matching TRBD1. This CDR3 is 14 amino acids long. V lost 3 bases and J lost 7; bases outside the gene matches: 4. In germline, CDR1 is SGHTA, CDR2 FQGNSA. Here the CDR3 reads CASSFDRGGQPQHF. CDR3 coding DNA: TGTGCCAGCAGCTTCGACAGGGGGGGACAGCCCCAGCATTTT.

The chain employs TRBV3-1 and TRBJ2-5; 8 bases align to TRBD1. This CDR3 region has 13 residues. The junction had 6 bases not matched to a gene; V was cut back by 8 bases and J by 4 bases. Per germline, CDR1 LGHDT and CDR2 YNNKEL (reference sequence). CDR3 residues: CASENRGIETQYF. CDR3 sequence (DNA): TGTGCCAGCGAAAACAGGGGGATAGAGACCCAGTACTTC.

Ten or more counts support this clonotype. This rearrangement joins TRBV19 to TRBJ2-7; TRBD1 matches 7 bases. CDR1 and CDR2 from the germline V gene are LNHDA and SQIVND (reference sequence). This CDR3 is built from 15 residues. J was trimmed by 5 bases and V by 3 bases; bases with no gene match: 10. DNA for the CDR3: TGTGCCAGTAGTATCGCCGGACAGGATCCCAACGAGCAGTACTTC. Translated: CASSIAGQDPNEQYF.

The sample holds a few counts of this clonotype. Here the CDR3 DNA reads TGCGCCAGCAGCTTGGTTCAGGGGAACAGAGAGACCCAGTACTTC. The encoded protein is CASSLVQGNRETQYF. The chain couples TRBV5-1 to TRBJ2-5; TRBD1 might be the D (6 bases). The CDR3 is made up of 15 amino acids. V was cut by 0 bases and J by 4 bases, with 13 bases left in between. The germline CDR1 and CDR2 sequences are SGHRS and YFSETQ.

The chain has TRBV11-2 and TRBJ1-4; 8 bases are a match to TRBD1. With V trimmed by 5 bases and J by 4 bases, 9 bases remained unmatched. From germline, CDR1 is SGHAT and CDR2 FQNNGV. The CDR3 runs to 16 residues. The CDR3 region has the DNA TGTGCCAGCAGCCGTTCGTCGGGACAGGTTAATGAAAAACTGTTTTTT. It specifies CASSRSSGQVNEKLFF. Full variable domain (rest looked up from reference TRBV11-2 and TRBJ1-4): EAGVAQSPRYKIIEKRQSVAFWCNPISGHATLYWYQQILGQGPKLLIQFQNNGVVDDSQLPKDRFSAERLKGVDSTLKIQPAKLEDSAVYLCASSRSSGQVNEKLFFGSGTQLSVL.

The genes are TRBV6-5 and TRBJ1-5; D is uncertain. V lost 5 bases, J lost 5 bases, and 19 bases lay in between. The CDR3 contains 16 residues. Germline-derived CDR1 and CDR2 are MNHEY and SVGAGI. The CDR3, as DNA: TGTGCCAGCAGTCAGTCGGTTCTGTATCTAGATCAGCCCCAGCATTTT. It codes for CASSQSVLYLDQPQHF.

The chain uses TRBV5-6 and TRBJ1-5; 7 nucleotides line up with TRBD1. CDR3 length: 15 amino acids. V trimming: 4 bases; J trimming: 2 bases; junction bases outside the gene matches: 6. CDR1 SGHDT and CDR2 YYEEEE come from the germline V gene. The DNA for the CDR3 is TGTGCCAGCAGCAGCCGGGACAGTGGCAATCAGCCCCAGCATTTT. It codes for CASSSRDSGNQPQHF.

V gene TRBV6-5 combines with J gene TRBJ1-6; TRBD1 matches at 7 bases. This CDR3 has 14 amino acids. The V segment lost 7 bases and the J segment 10 bases; nucleotides outside the gene matches: 10. The V gene's germline CDR1 is MNHEY and CDR2 SVGAGI. DNA of the CDR3: TGTGCCAGCAAGATGGGACAGTTGCGATCACCCCTCCACTTT. It codes for CASKMGQLRSPLHF.

This clonotype was seen at least ten times. This chain links TRBV7-9 with TRBJ2-2; 7 bases agree with TRBD1. Germline V gives CDR1 SEHNR, CDR2 FQNEAQ (reference sequence). This CDR3 is 14 amino acids long. V gave up 5 bases and J gave up 6 bases; unmatched junction bases: 6. The CDR3: CASSATGDAGELFF. CDR3 sequence (DNA): TGTGCCAGCAGCGCTACAGGGGATGCCGGGGAGCTGTTTTTT.

This rearrangement joins TRBV6-6 to TRBJ1-1; D is ambiguous. This CDR3 region has 14 residues. Trimming took off 5 bases at V and 3 bases at J, with 13 bases between the two ends. The germline V gene encodes CDR1 MNHNY and CDR2 SVGAGI (reference sequence). In DNA, the CDR3 is TGTGCCAGCAGTGCCCCAGACATGTACACTGAAGCTTTCTTT. This codes for CASSAPDMYTEAFF.

The chain carries TRBV24-1 and TRBJ2-1, with D maybe TRBD1 (6 bases). This CDR3 has 15 amino acids. V lost 3 bases to trimming and J lost 5 bases, with 13 bases between them. The germline V gene encodes CDR1 KGHDR and CDR2 SFDVKD. CDR3 loop: CATSDPSGEHNEQFF. The DNA of the CDR3 is TGTGCCACCAGTGATCCTTCAGGGGAACACAATGAGCAGTTCTTC.

This clonotype was counted between two and nine times. The rearrangement uses TRBV7-9 and TRBJ1-2; D gene uncertain. Germline lookup yields CDR1 SEHNR and CDR2 FQNEAQ (reference sequence). V was cut by 1 base and J by 5 bases, with 5 bases left in between. This CDR3 has 12 residues. CDR3 bases: TGTGCCAGCAGCTTAGAACCTTATGGCTACACCTTC. This encodes CASSLEPYGYTF.